This TCR beta chain was identified in a study of early T cells in non-severe SARS-CoV-2 infection. Overall study context: Unsorted whole-blood RNA was sequenced in bulk, leaving chains unpaired. The study's findings and limits: Lookups in VDJdb leaned toward anti-spike CD8 responses and missed private and CD4 specificities.

Trimming shortened V by 4 bases and J by 6 bases, and 18 bases separated the two germline ends. The CDR3 sequence is 15 residues long. Germline assignment: CDR1 SGHVS and CDR2 FNYEAQ. Individual cDNA molecules carried attached unique molecular identifiers. TCRdb independently ran MiXCR on the 5' RACE reads; one entry per CDR3 protein. The table shows about 68,000 distinct CDR3 sequences, with about 12% occurring only once. About this clonotype itself: Its antigen is unidentified.

The sequencing sample was made of whole blood. The chain couples TRBV7-6 to TRBJ1-1, with D perhaps TRBD1 (5 bases). The source of this sequence is an adult who was a healthcare worker with PCR-confirmed SARS-CoV-2 infection or an uninfected control (not recorded which). The CDR3 spells CASSSLSGGYPEAFF. The CDR3 coding sequence is TGTGCCAGCAGCTCACTTTCTGGGGGGTACCCTGAAGCTTTCTTT.